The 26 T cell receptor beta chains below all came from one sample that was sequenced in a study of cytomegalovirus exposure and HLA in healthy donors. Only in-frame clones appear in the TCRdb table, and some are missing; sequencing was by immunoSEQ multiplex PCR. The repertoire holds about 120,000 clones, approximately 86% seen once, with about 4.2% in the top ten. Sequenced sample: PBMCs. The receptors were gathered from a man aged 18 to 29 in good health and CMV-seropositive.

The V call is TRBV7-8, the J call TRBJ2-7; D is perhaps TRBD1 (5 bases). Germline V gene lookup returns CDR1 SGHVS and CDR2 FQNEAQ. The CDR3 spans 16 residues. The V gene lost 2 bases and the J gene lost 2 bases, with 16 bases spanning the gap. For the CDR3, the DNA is TGTGCCAGCAGCTTAAGGGGCCCAAGGGATGCCTACGAGCAGTACTTC. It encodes CASSLRGPRDAYEQYF.

CDR3 sequence: CASSSQGHNTEAFF. CDR3 DNA: TGTGCCAGCAGTTCACAGGGTCATAATACTGAAGCTTTCTTT. J is TRBJ1-1 and V is TRBV28; a weak D match, TRBD1 (6 bases). CDR1 is MDHEN and CDR2 is SYDVKM in the germline V gene. This CDR3 is 14 amino acids long. V lost 4 bases and J lost 5, with 14 bases in between.

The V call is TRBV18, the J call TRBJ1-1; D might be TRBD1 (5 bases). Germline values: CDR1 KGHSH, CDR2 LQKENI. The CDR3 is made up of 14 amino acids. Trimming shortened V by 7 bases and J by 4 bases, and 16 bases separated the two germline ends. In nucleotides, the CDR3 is TGTGCCAGCTTGCCGGGGGACCGGCCCACTGAAGCTTTCTTT. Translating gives CASLPGDRPTEAFF. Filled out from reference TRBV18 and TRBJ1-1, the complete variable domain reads NAGVMQNPRHLVRRRGQEARLRCSPMKGHSHVYWYRQLPEEGLKFMVYLQKENIIDESGMPKERFSAEFPKEGPSILRIQQVVRGDSAAYFCASLPGDRPTEAFFGQGTRLTVV.

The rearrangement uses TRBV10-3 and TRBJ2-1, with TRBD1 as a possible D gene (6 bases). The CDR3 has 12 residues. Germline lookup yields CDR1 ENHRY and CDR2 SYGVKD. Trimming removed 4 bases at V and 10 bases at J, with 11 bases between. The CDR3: CAISGPGGEQFF. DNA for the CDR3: TGTGCCATCAGTGGCCCTGGGGGCGAGCAGTTCTTC.

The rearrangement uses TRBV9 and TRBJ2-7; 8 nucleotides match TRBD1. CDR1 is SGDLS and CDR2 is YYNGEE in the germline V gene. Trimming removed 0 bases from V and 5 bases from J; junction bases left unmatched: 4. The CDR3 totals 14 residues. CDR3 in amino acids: CASSVGGQGDEQYF. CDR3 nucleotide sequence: TGTGCCAGCAGCGTAGGTGGACAGGGAGACGAGCAGTACTTC.

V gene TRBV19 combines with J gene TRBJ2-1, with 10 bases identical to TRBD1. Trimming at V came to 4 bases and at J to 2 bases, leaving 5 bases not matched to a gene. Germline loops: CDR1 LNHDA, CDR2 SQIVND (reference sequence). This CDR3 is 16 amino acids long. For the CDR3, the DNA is TGTGCCAGTAGTACATCCGGGACAGGGGCCTACAATGAGCAGTTCTTC. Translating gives CASSTSGTGAYNEQFF.

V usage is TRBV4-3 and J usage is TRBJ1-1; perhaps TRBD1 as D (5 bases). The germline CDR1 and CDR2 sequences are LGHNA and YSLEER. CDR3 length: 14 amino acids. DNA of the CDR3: TGCCCTCAGGGCCCGGACACTTTGAACACTGAAGCTTTCTTT. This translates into CPQGPDTLNTEAFF.

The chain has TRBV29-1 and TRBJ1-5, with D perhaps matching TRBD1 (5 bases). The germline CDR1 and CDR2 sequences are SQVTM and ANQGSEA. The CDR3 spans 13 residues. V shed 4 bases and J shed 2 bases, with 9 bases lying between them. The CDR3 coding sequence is TGCAGCGTTGCATCGGGGGGCAATCAGCCCCAGCATTTT. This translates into CSVASGGNQPQHF. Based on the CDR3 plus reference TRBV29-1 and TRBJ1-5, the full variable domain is SAVISQKPSRDICQRGTSLTIQCQVDSQVTMMFWYRQQPGQSLTLIATANQGSEATYESGFVIDKFPISRPNLTFSTLTVSNMSPEDSSIYLCSVASGGNQPQHFGDGTRLSIL.

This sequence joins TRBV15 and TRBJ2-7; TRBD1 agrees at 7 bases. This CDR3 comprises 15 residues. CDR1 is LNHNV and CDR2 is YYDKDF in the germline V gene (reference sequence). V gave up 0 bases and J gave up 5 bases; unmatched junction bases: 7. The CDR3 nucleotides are TGTGCCACCAGCAGAGAGTCGAGGGGGCGCGACGAGCAGTACTTC. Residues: CATSRESRGRDEQYF.

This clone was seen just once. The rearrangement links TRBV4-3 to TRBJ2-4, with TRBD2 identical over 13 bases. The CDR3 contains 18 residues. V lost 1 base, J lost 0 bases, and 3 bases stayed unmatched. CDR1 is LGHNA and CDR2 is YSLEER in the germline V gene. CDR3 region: CASSQGLAGGLAKNIQYF. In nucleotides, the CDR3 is TGCGCCAGCAGCCAAGGACTAGCGGGGGGTCTAGCCAAAAACATTCAGTACTTC.

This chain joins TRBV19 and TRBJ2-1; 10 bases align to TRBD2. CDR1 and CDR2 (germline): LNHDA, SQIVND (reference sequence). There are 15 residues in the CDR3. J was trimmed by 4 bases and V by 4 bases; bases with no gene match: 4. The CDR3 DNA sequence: TGTGCCAGTAGTACGGGGACTAGCGCATACAATGAGCAGTTCTTC. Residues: CASSTGTSAYNEQFF.

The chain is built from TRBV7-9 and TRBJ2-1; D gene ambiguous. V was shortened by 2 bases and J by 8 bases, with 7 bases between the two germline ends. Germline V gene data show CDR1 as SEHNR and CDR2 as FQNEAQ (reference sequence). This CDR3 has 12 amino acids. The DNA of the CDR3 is TGTGCCAGCAGCTTAAGGAGCGATGAGCAGTTCTTC. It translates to CASSLRSDEQFF.

CDR3 residues: CASSLESQGSTDTQYF. The CDR3 coding sequence is TGCGCCAGCAGCTTGGAATCACAGGGAAGCACAGATACGCAGTATTTT. The chain combines TRBV5-1 with TRBJ2-3; maybe TRBD1 (6 bases). Germline V gene data show CDR1 as SGHRS and CDR2 as YFSETQ. The germline V and J ends were trimmed by 0 bases and 0 bases, with 11 bases remaining between them. The CDR3 contains 16 residues. Based on the CDR3 plus reference TRBV5-1 and TRBJ2-3, the full variable domain is KAGVTQTPRYLIKTRGQQVTLSCSPISGHRSVSWYQQTPGQGLQFLFEYFSETQRNKGNFPGRFSGRQFSNSRSEMNVSTLELGDSALYLCASSLESQGSTDTQYFGPGTRLTVL.

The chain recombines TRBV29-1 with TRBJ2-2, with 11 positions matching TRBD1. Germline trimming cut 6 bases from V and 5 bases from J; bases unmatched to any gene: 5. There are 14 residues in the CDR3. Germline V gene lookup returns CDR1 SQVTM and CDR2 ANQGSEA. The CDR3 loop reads CSVRTGGGTGELFF. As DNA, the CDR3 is TGCAGCGTCCGGACAGGGGGCGGAACCGGGGAGCTGTTTTTT.

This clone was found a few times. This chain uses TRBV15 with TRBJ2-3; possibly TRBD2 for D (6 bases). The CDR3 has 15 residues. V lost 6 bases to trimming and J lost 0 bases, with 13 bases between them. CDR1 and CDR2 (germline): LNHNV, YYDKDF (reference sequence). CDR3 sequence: CATRRGDSSTDTQYF. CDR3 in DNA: TGTGCCACCAGGCGCGGGGATTCTAGCACAGATACGCAGTATTTT.

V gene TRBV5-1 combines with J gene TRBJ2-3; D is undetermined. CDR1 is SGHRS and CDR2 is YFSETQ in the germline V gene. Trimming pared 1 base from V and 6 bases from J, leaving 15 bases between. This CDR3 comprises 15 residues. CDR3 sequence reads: CASSLTLAPEDTQYF. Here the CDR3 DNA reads TGCGCCAGCAGCTTGACCTTGGCACCGGAGGATACGCAGTATTTT. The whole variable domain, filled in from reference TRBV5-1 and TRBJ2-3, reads KAGVTQTPRYLIKTRGQQVTLSCSPISGHRSVSWYQQTPGQGLQFLFEYFSETQRNKGNFPGRFSGRQFSNSRSEMNVSTLELGDSALYLCASSLTLAPEDTQYFGPGTRLTVL.

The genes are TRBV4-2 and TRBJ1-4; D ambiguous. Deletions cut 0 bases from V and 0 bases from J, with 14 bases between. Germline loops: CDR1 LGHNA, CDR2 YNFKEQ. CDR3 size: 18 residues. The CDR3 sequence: CASSQENWADSTNEKLFF. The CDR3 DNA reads TGTGCCAGCAGCCAAGAAAATTGGGCGGACTCAACTAATGAAAAACTGTTTTTT.

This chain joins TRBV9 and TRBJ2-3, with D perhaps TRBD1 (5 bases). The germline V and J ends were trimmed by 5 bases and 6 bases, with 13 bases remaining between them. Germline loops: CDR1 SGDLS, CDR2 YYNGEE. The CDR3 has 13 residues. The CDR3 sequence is CASRPQGTDTQYF. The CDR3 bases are TGTGCCAGCAGACCCCAGGGAACGGATACGCAGTATTTT.

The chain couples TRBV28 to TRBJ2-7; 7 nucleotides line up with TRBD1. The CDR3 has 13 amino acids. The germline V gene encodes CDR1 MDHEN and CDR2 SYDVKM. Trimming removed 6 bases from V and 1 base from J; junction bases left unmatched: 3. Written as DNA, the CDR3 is TGTGCCAGCAGCCCGGGACAGTCCTACGAGCAGTACTTC. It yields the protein CASSPGQSYEQYF.

The CDR3 sequence is CASSIADGGRTYEQYF. The DNA of the CDR3 is TGTGCCAGTAGTATAGCAGACGGGGGTCGAACCTACGAGCAGTACTTC. V is TRBV19 and J is TRBJ2-7; D possibly corresponds to TRBD2 (6 bases). Germline V gene lookup returns CDR1 LNHDA and CDR2 SQIVND (reference sequence). Trimming took off 1 base at V and 2 bases at J, with 15 bases between the two ends. The CDR3 contains 16 residues.

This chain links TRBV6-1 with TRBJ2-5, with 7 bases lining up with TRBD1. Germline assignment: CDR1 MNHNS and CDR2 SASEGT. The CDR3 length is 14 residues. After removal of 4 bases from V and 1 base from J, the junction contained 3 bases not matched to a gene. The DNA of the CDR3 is TGTGCCAGCAGTGGGGGACAGAGCCAAGAGACCCAGTACTTC. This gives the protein CASSGGQSQETQYF.

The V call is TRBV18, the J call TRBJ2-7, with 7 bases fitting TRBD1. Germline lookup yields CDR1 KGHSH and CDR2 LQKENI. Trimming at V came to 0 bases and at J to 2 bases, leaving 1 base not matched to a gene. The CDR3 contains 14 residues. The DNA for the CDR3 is TGTGCCAGCTCACCACCGCAGGGGGCCTACGAGCAGTACTTC. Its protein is CASSPPQGAYEQYF.

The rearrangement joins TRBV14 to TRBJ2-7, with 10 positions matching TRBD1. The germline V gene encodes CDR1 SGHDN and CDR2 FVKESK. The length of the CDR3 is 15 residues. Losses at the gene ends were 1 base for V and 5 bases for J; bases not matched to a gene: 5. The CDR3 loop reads CASSQGWTGGNEQYF. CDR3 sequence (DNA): TGTGCCAGCAGCCAAGGTTGGACAGGGGGAAACGAGCAGTACTTC.

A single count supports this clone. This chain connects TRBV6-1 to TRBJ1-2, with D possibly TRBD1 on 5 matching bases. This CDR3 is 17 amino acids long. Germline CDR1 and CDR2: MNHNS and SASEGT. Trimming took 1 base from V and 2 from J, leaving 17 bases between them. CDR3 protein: CASSEGSRGLGNYGYTF. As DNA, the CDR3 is TGTGCCAGCAGTGAAGGATCACGGGGGTTGGGAAACTATGGCTACACCTTC.

CDR3 DNA: TGTGCCAGTAGTTCCCGGACAGGGGGGACTGAAGCTTTCTTT. Translation: CASSSRTGGTEAFF. J is TRBJ1-1 and V is TRBV19; 10 bases map to TRBD1. Trimming cost V 5 bases and J 5 bases; bases outside gene matches: 5. This CDR3 comprises 14 residues. The germline CDR1 and CDR2 sequences are LNHDA and SQIVND (reference sequence).

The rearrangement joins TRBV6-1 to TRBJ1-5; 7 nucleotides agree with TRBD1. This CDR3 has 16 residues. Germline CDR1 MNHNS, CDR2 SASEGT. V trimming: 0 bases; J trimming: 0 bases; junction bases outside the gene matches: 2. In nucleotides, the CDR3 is TGTGCCAGCAGTGAAGCGAGGACAGGTAGCAATCAGCCCCAGCATTTT. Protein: CASSEARTGSNQPQHF.